The next 17 T cell receptor beta chains were all read from a single sample in a study of monozygotic twins with inflammatory bowel disease. TCRdb re-called the 5' RACE reads and catalogs CDR3 proteins one per entry, DNA excluded. Recorded for this sample: a few hundred thousand distinct CDR3 sequences. The material sequenced was blood. The receptors originated from a human donor with ulcerative colitis or Crohn's disease, or a healthy co-twin of an affected twin (not recorded which).

The V and J genes are TRBV2 and TRBJ1-5. This CDR3 is 15 amino acids long. The germline V gene encodes CDR1 SNHLY and CDR2 FYNNEI. The CDR3 loop is CASSEIWRGQQPQHF.

The chain joins TRBV5-1 to TRBJ1-4; TCRdb designates TRBD1, a call that cannot be tested without DNA. The CDR3 has 16 residues. Germline V CDR1 and CDR2: SGHRS, YFSETQ. The CDR3 sequence: CASSVGAGEGNEKLFF.

The V and J genes are TRBV6-5 and TRBJ2-5. The CDR3 consists of 13 residues. Germline-derived CDR1 and CDR2 are MNHEY and SVGAGI. The CDR3 reads CASRLDGQETQYF.

The chain has TRBV19 and TRBJ2-3; TCRdb's assignment of TRBD1 cannot be checked, as there is no DNA. Germline V CDR1 and CDR2: LNHDA, SQIVND (reference sequence). The CDR3 sequence is 13 residues long. The CDR3 sequence is CASTPPSTDTQYF. Supplemented by reference TRBV19 and TRBJ2-3, the full variable domain reads DGGITQSPKYLFRKEGQNVTLSCEQNLNHDAMYWYRQDPGQGLRLIYYSQIVNDFQKGDIAEGYSVSREKKESFPLTVTSAQKNPTAFYLCASTPPSTDTQYFGPGTRLTVL.

The rearrangement uses TRBV12-3 or TRBV12-4 and TRBJ1-2. The CDR3 has 13 residues. CDR3 in amino acids: CASTQRVGNGYTF.

This chain uses TRBV2 with TRBJ2-7; TCRdb picks TRBD2, but there is no DNA to check that call. This CDR3 has 14 residues. The germline V gene has CDR1 SNHLY and CDR2 FYNNEI. This CDR3 reads CASRWLAGTYEQYF.

The rearrangement links TRBV6-5 to TRBJ2-3. Germline V gene data show CDR1 as MNHEY and CDR2 as SVGAGI. The CDR3 sequence is 15 residues long. CDR3 loop: CASSYSGIMFSTQYF.

The chain is built from TRBV4-3 and TRBJ2-3; TCRdb indicates TRBD2, and absent DNA this call remains unverified. Germline assignment: CDR1 LGHNA and CDR2 YSLEER. The CDR3 extends over 17 amino acids. The CDR3 reads CASSPLAGTSRGSTQYF.

The chain carries TRBV6-5 and TRBJ1-5; checking the TCRdb D call of TRBD1 is not possible without DNA. The CDR3 contains 16 residues. Germline lookup yields CDR1 MNHEY and CDR2 SVGAGI. This CDR3 is CASSYPRTGNNQPQHF.

CDR3 in amino acids: CASSSVSRGGRETQYF. The rearrangement joins TRBV5-4 to TRBJ2-5; the TCRdb D gene call, TRBD2, has no DNA to confirm it. Germline loops: CDR1 SGHNT, CDR2 YYREEE (reference sequence). The CDR3 totals 16 residues. Based on the CDR3 plus reference TRBV5-4 and TRBJ2-5, the full variable domain is ETGVTQSPTHLIKTRGQQVTLRCSSQSGHNTVSWYQQALGQGPQFIFQYYREEENGRGNFPPRFSGLQFPNYSSELNVNALELDDSALYLCASSSVSRGGRETQYFGPGTRLLVL.

The J gene is TRBJ1-5, the V gene TRBV19; TCRdb's D call of TRBD1 is untestable without DNA. CDR3 length: 15 amino acids. Germline V lookup: CDR1 LNHDA, CDR2 SQIVND (reference sequence). This CDR3 reads CASKPWGDYNQPQHF. Full variable domain (rest looked up from reference TRBV19 and TRBJ1-5): DGGITQSPKYLFRKEGQNVTLSCEQNLNHDAMYWYRQDPGQGLRLIYYSQIVNDFQKGDIAEGYSVSREKKESFPLTVTSAQKNPTAFYLCASKPWGDYNQPQHFGDGTRLSIL.

The chain joins TRBV15 to TRBJ1-1; the TCRdb D gene call, TRBD1, has no DNA to confirm it. The CDR3 totals 15 residues. The germline CDR1 and CDR2 sequences are LNHNV and YYDKDF (reference sequence). CDR3 protein: CATSRPRQGAAEAFF. The variable domain in full, completed from reference TRBV15 and TRBJ1-1, reads DAMVIQNPRYQVTQFGKPVTLSCSQTLNHNVMYWYQQKSSQAPKLLFHYYDKDFNNEADTPDNFQSRRPNTSFCFLDIRSPGLGDTAMYLCATSRPRQGAAEAFFGQGTRLTVV.

The chain uses TRBV12-3 or TRBV12-4 and TRBJ2-1; no DNA is available, so the TRBD1 call from TCRdb remains unchecked. There are 14 residues in the CDR3. CDR3 region: CASTIGGGLDEQFF.

The chain combines TRBV6-5 with TRBJ2-4; no DNA is available, so the TRBD1 call from TCRdb remains unchecked. The germline CDR1 and CDR2 sequences are MNHEY and SVGAGI. CDR3 size: 13 residues. CDR3 loop: CASRRDSRNIQYF.

The V call is TRBV7-2, the J call TRBJ2-7. This CDR3 comprises 12 residues. The germline V gene has CDR1 SGHTA and CDR2 FQGNSA. The CDR3: CASNLSEHEQYF.

The chain uses TRBV7-9 and TRBJ1-1; the D call of TRBD1 rests on TCRdb alone, since no DNA is present to check it. Looked up from germline, CDR1 is SEHNR and CDR2 is FQNEAQ (reference sequence). The CDR3 runs 15 residues. The CDR3 here is CASSLNGQANTEAFF. The full variable domain, in which reference TRBV7-9 and TRBJ1-1 provide the parts outside the CDR3, is DTGVSQNPRHKITKRGQNVTFRCDPISEHNRLYWYRQTLGQGPEFLTYFQNEAQLEKSRLLSDRFSAERPKGSFSTLEIQRTEQGDSAMYLCASSLNGQANTEAFFGQGTRLTVV.

The gene calls are TRBV20-1 and TRBJ1-2; TCRdb's D call of TRBD1 is untestable without DNA. The CDR3 contains 11 residues. The V gene's germline CDR1 is DFQATT and CDR2 SNEGSKA (reference sequence). The CDR3 protein is CSALGTRRYTF.